This T cell receptor (beta chain) was identified in a study of response to subunit inactivated influenza vaccine. One entry per CDR3 protein, called by TCRdb with MiXCR from the RT-PCR reads. The repertoire holds roughly 460,000 distinct CDR3 sequences, with roughly 9.8% as singletons. Ten or more counts support this clonotype. The sequences come from PBMCs from blood, collected 40 to 50 days after vaccination. This TCR derives from a middle-aged man who received an inactivated influenza vaccine.

CDR3 bases: TGTGCCAGCAGTTTACGGACAGATCACAATGAGCAGTTCTTC. It codes for CASSLRTDHNEQFF. The rearrangement uses TRBV28 and TRBJ2-1; perhaps TRBD1 as D (6 bases). There are 14 residues in the CDR3. From germline, CDR1 is MDHEN and CDR2 SYDVKM. V was cut by 2 bases and J by 5 bases, with 10 bases left in between.